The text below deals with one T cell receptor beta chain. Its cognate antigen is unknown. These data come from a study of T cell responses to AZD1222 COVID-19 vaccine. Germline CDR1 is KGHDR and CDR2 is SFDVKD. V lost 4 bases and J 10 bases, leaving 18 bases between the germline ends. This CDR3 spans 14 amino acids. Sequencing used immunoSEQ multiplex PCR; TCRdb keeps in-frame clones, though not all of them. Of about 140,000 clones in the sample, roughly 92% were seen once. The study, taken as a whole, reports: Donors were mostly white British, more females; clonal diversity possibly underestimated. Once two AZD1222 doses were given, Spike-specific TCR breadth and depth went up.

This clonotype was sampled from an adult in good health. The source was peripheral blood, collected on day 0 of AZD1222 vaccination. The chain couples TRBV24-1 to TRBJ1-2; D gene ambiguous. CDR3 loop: CATSDHTREAYYTF. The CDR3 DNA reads TGTGCCACCAGTGACCATACCCGAGAGGCATACTACACCTTC.